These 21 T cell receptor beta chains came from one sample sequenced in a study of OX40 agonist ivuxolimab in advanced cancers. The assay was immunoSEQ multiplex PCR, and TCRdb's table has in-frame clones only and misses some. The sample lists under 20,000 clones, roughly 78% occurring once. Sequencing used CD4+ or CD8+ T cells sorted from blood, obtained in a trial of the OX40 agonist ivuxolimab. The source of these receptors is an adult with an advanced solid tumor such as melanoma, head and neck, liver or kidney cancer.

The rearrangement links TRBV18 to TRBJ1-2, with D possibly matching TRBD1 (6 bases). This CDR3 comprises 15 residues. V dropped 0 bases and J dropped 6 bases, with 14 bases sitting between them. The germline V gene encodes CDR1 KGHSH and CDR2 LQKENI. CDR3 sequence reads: CASSPPSAGVHGYTF. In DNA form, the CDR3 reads TGTGCCAGCTCACCACCATCCGCAGGGGTGCATGGCTACACCTTC.

CDR3: CASSEGNTGELFF. The DNA of the CDR3 is TGTGCCAGCAGTGAAGGAAACACCGGGGAGCTGTTTTTT. The chain has TRBV25-1 and TRBJ2-2, with unresolved D. Trimming shortened V by 2 bases and J by 2 bases, and 3 bases separated the two germline ends. The CDR3 extends over 13 amino acids. Germline V gene lookup returns CDR1 MGHDK and CDR2 SYGVNS.

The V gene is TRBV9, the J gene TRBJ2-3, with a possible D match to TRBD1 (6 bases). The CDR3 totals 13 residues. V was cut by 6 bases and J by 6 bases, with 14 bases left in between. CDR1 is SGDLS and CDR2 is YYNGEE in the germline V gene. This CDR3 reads CASMGHSGDTQYF. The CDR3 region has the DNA TGTGCCAGCATGGGACACTCCGGGGATACGCAGTATTTT.

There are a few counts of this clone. The CDR3 loop reads CASSLAGSYGYTF. The CDR3, as DNA: TGTGCCAGCAGCTTAGCAGGGAGCTATGGCTACACCTTC. The gene calls are TRBV7-2 and TRBJ1-2, with D unresolved. The CDR3 spans 13 residues. Trimming left V 0 bases short and J 4 bases short, with 6 bases between. Germline values: CDR1 SGHTA, CDR2 FQGNSA.

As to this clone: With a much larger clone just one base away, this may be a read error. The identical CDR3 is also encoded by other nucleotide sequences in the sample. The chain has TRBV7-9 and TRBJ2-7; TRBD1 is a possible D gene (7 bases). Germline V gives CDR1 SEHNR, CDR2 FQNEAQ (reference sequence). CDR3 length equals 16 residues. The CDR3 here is CASSLLGGTDSYEQYF. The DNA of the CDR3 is TGCGCCAGCAGCCTCCTTGGAGGGACAGACAGCTACGAGCAGTACTTC.

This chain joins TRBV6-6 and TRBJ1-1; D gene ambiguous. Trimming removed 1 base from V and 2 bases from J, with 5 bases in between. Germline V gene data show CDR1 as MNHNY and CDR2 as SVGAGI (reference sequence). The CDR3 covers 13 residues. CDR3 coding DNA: TGTGCCAGCAGTTACTTTGGAAACACTGAAGCTTTCTTT. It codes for CASSYFGNTEAFF.

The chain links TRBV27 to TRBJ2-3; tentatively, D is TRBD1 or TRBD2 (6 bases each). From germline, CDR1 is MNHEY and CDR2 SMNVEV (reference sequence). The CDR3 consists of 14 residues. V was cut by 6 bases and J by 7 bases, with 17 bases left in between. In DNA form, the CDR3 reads TGTGCCAGCAGACTTGCCCGGGGGACAAATACGCAGTATTTT. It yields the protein CASRLARGTNTQYF.

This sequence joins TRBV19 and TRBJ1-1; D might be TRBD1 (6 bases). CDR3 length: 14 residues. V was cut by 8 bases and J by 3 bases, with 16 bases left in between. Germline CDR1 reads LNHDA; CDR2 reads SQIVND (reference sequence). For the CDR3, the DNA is TGTGCCAGTCGTCGGGCAGGGGCGGACACTGAAGCTTTCTTT. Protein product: CASRRAGADTEAFF.

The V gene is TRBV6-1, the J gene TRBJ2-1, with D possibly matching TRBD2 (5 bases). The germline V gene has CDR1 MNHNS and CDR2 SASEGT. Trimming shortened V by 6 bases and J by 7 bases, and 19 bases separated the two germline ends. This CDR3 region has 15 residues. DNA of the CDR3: TGTGCCAGCAGCCTCGTCTCCGGGGTCCTAAATGAGCAGTTCTTC. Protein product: CASSLVSGVLNEQFF.

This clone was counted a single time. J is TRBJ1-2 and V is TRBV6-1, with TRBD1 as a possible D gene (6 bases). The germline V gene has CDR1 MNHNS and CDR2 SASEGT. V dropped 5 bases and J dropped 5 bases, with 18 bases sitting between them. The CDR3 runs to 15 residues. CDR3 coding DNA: TGTGCCAGCAGTCACGACCAGACAGGAGGGTATGGCTACACCTTC. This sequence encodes CASSHDQTGGYGYTF.

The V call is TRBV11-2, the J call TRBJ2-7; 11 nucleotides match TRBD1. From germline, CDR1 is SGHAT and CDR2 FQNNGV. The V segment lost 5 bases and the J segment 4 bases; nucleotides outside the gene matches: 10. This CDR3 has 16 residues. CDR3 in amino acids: CASSLNGGTGGYEQYF. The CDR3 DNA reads TGTGCCAGCAGCCTAAACGGGGGGACAGGGGGATACGAGCAGTACTTC.

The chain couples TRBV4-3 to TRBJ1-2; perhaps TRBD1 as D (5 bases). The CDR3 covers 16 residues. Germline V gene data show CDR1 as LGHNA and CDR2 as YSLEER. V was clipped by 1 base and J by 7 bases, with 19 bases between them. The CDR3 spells CASSQVGRDGMAGYTF. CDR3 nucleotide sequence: TGCGCCAGCAGCCAAGTCGGGAGGGACGGGATGGCTGGCTACACCTTC.

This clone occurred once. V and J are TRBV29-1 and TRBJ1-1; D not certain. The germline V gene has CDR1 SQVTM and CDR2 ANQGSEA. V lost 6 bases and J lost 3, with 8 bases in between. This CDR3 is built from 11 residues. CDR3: CSVYLDTEAFF. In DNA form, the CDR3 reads TGCAGCGTCTACCTGGACACTGAAGCTTTCTTT.

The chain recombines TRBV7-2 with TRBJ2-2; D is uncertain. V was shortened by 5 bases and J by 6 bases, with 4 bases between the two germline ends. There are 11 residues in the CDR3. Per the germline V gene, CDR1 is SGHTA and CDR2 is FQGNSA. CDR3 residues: CASSPPGELFF. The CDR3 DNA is TGTGCCAGCAGCCCCCCCGGGGAGCTGTTTTTT.

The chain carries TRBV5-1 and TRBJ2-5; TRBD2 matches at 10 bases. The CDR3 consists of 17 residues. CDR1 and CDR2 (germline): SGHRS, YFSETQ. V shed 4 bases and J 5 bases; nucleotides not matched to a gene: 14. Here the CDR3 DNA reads TGCGCCAGCAGCATCGATGCGGCTAGCGGGGGTTTGGAGACCCAGTACTTC. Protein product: CASSIDAASGGLETQYF.

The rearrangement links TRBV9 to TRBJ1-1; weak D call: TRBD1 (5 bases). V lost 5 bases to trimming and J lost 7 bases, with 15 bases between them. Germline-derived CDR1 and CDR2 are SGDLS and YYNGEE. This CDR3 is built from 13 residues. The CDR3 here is CASRLTESSEAFF. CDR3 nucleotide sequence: TGTGCCAGCAGATTGACAGAATCTAGTGAAGCTTTCTTT.

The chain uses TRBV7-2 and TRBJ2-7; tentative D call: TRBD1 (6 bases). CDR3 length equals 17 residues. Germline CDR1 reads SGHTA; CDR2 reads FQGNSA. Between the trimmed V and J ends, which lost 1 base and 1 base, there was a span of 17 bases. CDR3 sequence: CASSLDIWTEVSYEQYF. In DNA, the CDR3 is TGTGCCAGCAGCTTAGATATATGGACAGAGGTATCCTACGAGCAGTACTTC.

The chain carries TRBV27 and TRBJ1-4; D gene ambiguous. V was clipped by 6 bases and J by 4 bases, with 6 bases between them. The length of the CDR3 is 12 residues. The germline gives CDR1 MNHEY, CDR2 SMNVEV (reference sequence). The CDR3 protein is CASRSYNEKLFF. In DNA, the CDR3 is TGTGCCAGCAGATCTTATAATGAAAAACTGTTTTTT.

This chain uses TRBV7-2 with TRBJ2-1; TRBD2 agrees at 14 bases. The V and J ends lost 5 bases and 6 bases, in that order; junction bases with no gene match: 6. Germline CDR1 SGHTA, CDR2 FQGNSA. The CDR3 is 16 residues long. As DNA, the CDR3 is TGTGCCAGCAGCCCATGGACTAGCGGGGGGACCAATGAGCAGTTCTTC. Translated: CASSPWTSGGTNEQFF. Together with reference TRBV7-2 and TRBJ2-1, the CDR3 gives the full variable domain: GAGVSQSPSNKVTEKGKDVELRCDPISGHTALYWYRQSLGQGLEFLIYFQGNSAPDKSGLPSDRFSAERTGGSVSTLTIQRTQQEDSAVYLCASSPWTSGGTNEQFFGPGTRLTVL.

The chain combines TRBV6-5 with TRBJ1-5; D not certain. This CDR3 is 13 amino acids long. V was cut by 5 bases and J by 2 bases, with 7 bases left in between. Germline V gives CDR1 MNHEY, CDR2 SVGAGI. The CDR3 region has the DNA TGTGCCAGCAGTATGGGAGGCAATCAGCCCCAGCATTTT. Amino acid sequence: CASSMGGNQPQHF.

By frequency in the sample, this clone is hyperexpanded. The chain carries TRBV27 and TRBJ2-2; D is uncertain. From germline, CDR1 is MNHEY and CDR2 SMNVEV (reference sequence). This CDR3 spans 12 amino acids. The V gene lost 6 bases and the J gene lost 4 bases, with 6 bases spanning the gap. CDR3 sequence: CASSESTGELFF. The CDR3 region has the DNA TGTGCCAGCAGCGAAAGCACCGGGGAGCTGTTTTTT.